This TCR beta chain was obtained from a study of blood T cells in healthy people across ages. At least ten counts were recorded for this clonotype. Its antigen is undetermined. Together with a sample-barcoded 5' primer, a J-beta primer mix was included in a second PCR lasting about 7 to 11 cycles. Each of the cDNA molecules was tagged by a template-switch adaptor with 12 random nucleotides. TCRdb redid the calling of the 5' RACE reads with MiXCR, one entry per CDR3 protein. Of about 650,000 distinct CDR3 sequences in the sample, 32% were seen once. The study, taken as a whole, reports: A conclusive naive versus antigen-experienced comparison was prevented by the unsorted PBMCs.

The CDR3 covers 15 residues. CDR1 and CDR2 from the germline V gene are SNHLY and FYNNEI. Unmatched junction bases numbered 9, after V lost 5 bases and J lost 6 bases. V and J are TRBV2 and TRBJ2-1, with TRBD1 matching over 8 bases. Sequencing was performed on blood. This TCR came from a woman aged 80 or over in good health. The CDR3, as DNA: TGTGCCAGCAGTATGTATGGACAGGGAGGCAATGAGCAGTTCTTC. Translated, it gives CASSMYGQGGNEQFF. The full variable domain, in which reference TRBV2 and TRBJ2-1 provide the parts outside the CDR3, is EPEVTQTPSHQVTQMGQEVILRCVPISNHLYFYWYRQILGQKVEFLVSFYNNEISEKSEIFDDQFSVERPDGSNFTLKIRSTKLEDSAMYFCASSMYGQGGNEQFFGPGTRLTVL.